This TCR beta chain was found in a study of cytomegalovirus exposure and HLA in healthy donors. The CDR3 contains 13 residues. Germline V gene sequence: CDR1 MNHNY, CDR2 SVGAGI (reference sequence). J lost 3 bases, V lost 6 bases, and 4 bases had no gene match. The study ran its PCR with 60 Vbeta and 13 Jbeta primers. Using immunoSEQ multiplex PCR, the repertoire was profiled, and TCRdb retains in-frame clones only, with some absent. The data show approximately 97,000 clones, with over 60% seen just once and 9.6% held by the top ten. This TCR was sampled from a male donor in good health and CMV-seropositive. The sample taken for sequencing was PBMCs. The chain recombines TRBV6-6 with TRBJ2-5; 7 bases are shared with TRBD2. DNA for the CDR3: TGTGCCAGCAGGACGGGAGGTGAAGAGACCCAGTACTTC. It specifies CASRTGGEETQYF.